The 3 T cell receptor beta chains below were found in one sample sequenced in a study of T cell repertoires in cytomegalovirus infection. TCRdb passed the reads through MiXCR, listing each CDR3 protein once. The table shows some 920,000 distinct CDR3 sequences, with roughly a third occurring only once. These receptors have no identified antigens. The sample was cultured CD8+ T cells from PBMCs, taken from culture after CMV antigen stimulation. All receptors derive from a human donor in good health (CMV status not recorded). Some clones in this sample may be carry-over from other donors' samples.

This clonotype has more than one count but fewer than ten. V and J are TRBV6-5 and TRBJ2-7; TRBD1 matches 7 bases. V was clipped by 7 bases and J by 3 bases; unmatched bases: 6. This CDR3 has 13 residues. The V gene's germline CDR1 is MNHEY and CDR2 SVGAGI. This CDR3 reads CASTGTVDYEQYF. DNA of the CDR3: TGTGCCAGCACCGGGACAGTCGACTACGAGCAGTACTTC.

This CDR3 is CASQGFGWTGKGGNTEAFF. The CDR3 DNA reads TGTGCCAGCCAGGGGTTTGGCTGGACAGGGAAGGGAGGGAACACTGAAGCTTTCTTT. The chain links TRBV11-1 to TRBJ1-1; 8 positions match TRBD1. The V gene's germline CDR1 is SGHAT and CDR2 FQDESV (reference sequence). The CDR3 runs to 19 residues. With 8 bases clipped from V and 1 base from J, the junction kept 21 bases outside the gene matches.

This clonotype has only a few counts. The V gene is TRBV6-2 or TRBV6-3, the J gene TRBJ2-1, with 7 bases lining up with TRBD1. Germline V CDR1 and CDR2: MNHEY, SVGEGT. Losses at the gene ends were 2 bases for V and 8 bases for J; bases not matched to a gene: 6. The CDR3 extends over 14 amino acids. This CDR3 reads CASSYRQGDDEQFF. The DNA of the CDR3 is TGTGCCAGCAGTTACAGACAGGGTGACGATGAGCAGTTCTTC.